Following are 7 T cell receptor beta chains from one sample sequenced in a study of T cell clonality in common variable immunodeficiency. Repertoires were generated with immunoSEQ multiplex PCR, while TCRdb's copy carries only in-frame clones and drops some. Recorded here are tens of thousands of clones, none singletons. Sequencing input: peripheral blood mononuclear cells. All receptors come from a person between 18 and 75 years old in good health.

This clone was recorded many times. Read data end 3 residues before the CDR3 end; the end is taken from the germline J gene. The J gene is TRBJ2-2, the V gene TRBV12-3 or TRBV12-4, with a tentative D call TRBD2 (6 bases). The CDR3 has 12 amino acids. Trimming stripped 11 bases from V and 7 bases from J, with 14 bases between. This CDR3 reads CAGGQGGGELFF. CDR3 DNA (partial): TGTGCCGGAGGTCAGGGAGGCGGGGAG.

The table lists this clone with many counts. The read ends 3 residues shy of where the CDR3 ends; the end is completed using the germline J gene. The chain combines TRBV6-2 or TRBV6-3 with TRBJ2-7; 10 bases map to TRBD2. V trimming: 8 bases; J trimming: 3 bases; junction bases outside the gene matches: 7. Germline CDR1 is MNHEY and CDR2 is SVGEGT. The CDR3 runs to 14 residues. The DNA read from the CDR3 is TGTGCCAGCGCTGAGATAGCGGGGGGCTACGAG. Protein sequence: CASAEIAGGYE. The entire CDR3 protein is CASAEIAGGYEQYF.

The sample holds many counts of this clone. The CDR3 end falls 3 residues outside the read, so it is completed with the germline J gene. V gene TRBV5-1 combines with J gene TRBJ1-1; tentatively, D is TRBD1 (5 bases). CDR1 is SGHRS and CDR2 is YFSETQ in the germline V gene. The CDR3 covers 14 residues. The V end lost 1 base, the J end lost 1 base, and 8 bases lay between the germline ends. The sequenced part of the CDR3 DNA is TGCGCCAGCAGCTTGAATAGGGGGAACACTGAA. Protein sequence: CASSLNRGNTE. The complete CDR3 reads CASSLNRGNTEAFF.

This clone was counted at least ten times. With the read ending 3 residues before the CDR3 end, the germline J gene is used to fill in that end. This chain links TRBV5-4 with TRBJ2-3; 11 positions agree with TRBD2. CDR3 size: 16 residues. Trimming at V came to 2 bases and at J to 1 base, leaving 3 bases not matched to a gene. CDR1 and CDR2 from the germline V gene are SGHNT and YYREEE (reference sequence). The CDR3 loop is CASSLVAGGGTDTQYF. Incomplete CDR3 DNA: TGTGCCAGCAGCTTAGTAGCGGGAGGGGGCACAGATACG.

The sample holds many counts of this clone. Read sequence stops 3 residues before the CDR3 end, and the germline J gene provides the missing end. The chain has TRBV6-2 or TRBV6-3 and TRBJ1-2, with TRBD1 matching over 10 bases. The V gene end was trimmed by 2 bases and the J gene end by 2 bases; junction bases not matched to a gene: 5. The CDR3 has 16 amino acids. The germline V gene has CDR1 MNHEY and CDR2 SVGEGT. CDR3 region: CASSYIPGQGNYGYTF. CDR3 bases read: TGTGCCAGCAGTTACATTCCGGGACAGGGGAACTATGGC.

This clone was seen only a few times. From the germline J gene comes the end of the CDR3, since the read stops 3 residues before it. The chain is built from TRBV5-1 and TRBJ1-1, with 8 bases identical to TRBD1. Trimming at V came to 7 bases and at J to 0 bases, leaving 5 bases not matched to a gene. Looked up from germline, CDR1 is SGHRS and CDR2 is YFSETQ. CDR3 length: 14 amino acids. Incomplete CDR3 DNA: TGCGCCAGCTCCCAGGGGGCTCTGAACACTGAA. It translates to CASSQGALNTE. The full CDR3 protein reads CASSQGALNTEAFF.

This clone occurred many times. Read coverage stops 3 residues before the CDR3 terminus; the germline J gene supplies the remainder. The chain recombines TRBV20-1 with TRBJ2-3; D is perhaps TRBD2 (5 bases). In germline, CDR1 is DFQATT, CDR2 SNEGSKA (reference sequence). CDR3 length: 15 amino acids. CDR3 DNA (partial): TGCAGTGCTAGAGGGGCTAGCCATAGCAATCAGCCG. Translation gives CSARGASHSNQP. The entire CDR3 protein is CSARGASHSNQPQYF.